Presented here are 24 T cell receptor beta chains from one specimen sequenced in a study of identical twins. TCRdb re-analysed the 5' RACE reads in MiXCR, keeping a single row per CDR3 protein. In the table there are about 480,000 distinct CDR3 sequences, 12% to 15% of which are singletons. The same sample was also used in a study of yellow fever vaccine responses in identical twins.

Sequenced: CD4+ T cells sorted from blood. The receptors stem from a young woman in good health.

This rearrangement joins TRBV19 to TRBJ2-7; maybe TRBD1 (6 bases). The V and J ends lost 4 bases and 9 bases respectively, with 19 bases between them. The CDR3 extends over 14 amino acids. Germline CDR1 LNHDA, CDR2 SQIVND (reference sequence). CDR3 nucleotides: TGTGCCAGTAGTAAGGACAGAACAGCTTCTGGGCAGTACTTC. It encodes CASSKDRTASGQYF.

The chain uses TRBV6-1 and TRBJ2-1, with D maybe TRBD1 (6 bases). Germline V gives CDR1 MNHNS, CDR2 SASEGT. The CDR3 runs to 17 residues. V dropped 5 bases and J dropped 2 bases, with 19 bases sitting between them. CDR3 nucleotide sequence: TGTGCCAGCAGTCCCCTTTCCCAGGGGAGAGCCTACAATGAGCAGTTCTTC. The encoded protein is CASSPLSQGRAYNEQFF.

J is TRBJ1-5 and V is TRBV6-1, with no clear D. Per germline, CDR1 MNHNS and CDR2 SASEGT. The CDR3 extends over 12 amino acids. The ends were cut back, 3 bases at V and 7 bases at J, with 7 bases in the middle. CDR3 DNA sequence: TGTGCCAGCAGTGATGCGGGACAGCCCCAGCATTTT. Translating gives CASSDAGQPQHF.

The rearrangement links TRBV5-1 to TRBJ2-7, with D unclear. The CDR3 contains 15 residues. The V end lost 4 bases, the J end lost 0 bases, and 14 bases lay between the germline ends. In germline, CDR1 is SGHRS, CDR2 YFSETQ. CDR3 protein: CASSVTTLSSYEQYF. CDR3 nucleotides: TGCGCCAGCAGCGTTACTACCTTATCCTCCTACGAGCAGTACTTC.

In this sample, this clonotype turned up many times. The CDR3 DNA follows: TGCGCCAGCAGCCCGGGCCCCTTCGTCGGAAGCTCCTACAATGAGCAGTTCTTC. Its translation: CASSPGPFVGSSYNEQFF. The chain carries TRBV5-1 and TRBJ2-1; unclear D gene. Germline values: CDR1 SGHRS, CDR2 YFSETQ. The V and J ends lost 4 bases and 0 bases respectively, with 20 bases between them. The length of the CDR3 is 18 residues.

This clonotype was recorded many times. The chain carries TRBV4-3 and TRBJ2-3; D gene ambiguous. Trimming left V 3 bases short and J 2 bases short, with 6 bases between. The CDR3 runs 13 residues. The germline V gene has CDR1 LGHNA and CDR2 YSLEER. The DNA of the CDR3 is TGCGCCAGCAGCCATTCGGCCACAGATACGCAGTATTTT. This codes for CASSHSATDTQYF.

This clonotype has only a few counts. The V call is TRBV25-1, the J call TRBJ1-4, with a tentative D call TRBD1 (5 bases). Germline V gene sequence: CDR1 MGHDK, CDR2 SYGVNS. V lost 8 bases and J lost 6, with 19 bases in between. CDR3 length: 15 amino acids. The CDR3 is CASGVGVRMDEKLFF. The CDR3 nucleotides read TGTGCCAGCGGGGTGGGGGTCCGGATGGATGAAAAACTGTTTTTT.

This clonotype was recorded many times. In DNA form, the CDR3 reads TGCAGCGGGCGGGAGAACGGGAAAGATACGCAGTATTTT. Translation: CSGRENGKDTQYF. V usage is TRBV29-1 and J usage is TRBJ2-3; 7 bases map to TRBD2. CDR3 length: 13 amino acids. V lost 7 bases to trimming and J lost 5 bases; unmatched junction nucleotides: 9. Germline V CDR1 and CDR2: SQVTM, ANQGSEA.

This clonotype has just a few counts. The CDR3: CASYEGPTDTQYF. The CDR3 coding sequence is TGTGCCAGCTATGAGGGTCCCACAGATACGCAGTATTTT. The gene calls are TRBV28 and TRBJ2-3; perhaps TRBD2 as D (5 bases). The germline CDR1 and CDR2 sequences are MDHEN and SYDVKM. Deletions cut 8 bases from V and 2 bases from J, with 11 bases between. The CDR3 contains 13 residues.

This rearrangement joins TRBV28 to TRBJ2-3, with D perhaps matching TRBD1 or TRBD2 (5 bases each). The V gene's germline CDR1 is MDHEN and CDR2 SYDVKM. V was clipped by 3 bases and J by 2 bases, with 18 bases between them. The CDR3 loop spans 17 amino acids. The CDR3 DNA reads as TGTGCCAGCAGTTTTGATTTTGTGGGACCGAACACAGATACGCAGTATTTT. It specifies CASSFDFVGPNTDTQYF.

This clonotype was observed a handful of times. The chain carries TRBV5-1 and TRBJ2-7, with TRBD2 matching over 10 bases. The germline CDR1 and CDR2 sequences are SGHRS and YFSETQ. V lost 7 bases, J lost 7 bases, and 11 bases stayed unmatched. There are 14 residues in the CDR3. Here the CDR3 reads CASPLGLALHEQYF. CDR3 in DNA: TGCGCCAGCCCCCTGGGACTAGCGCTCCATGAGCAGTACTTC.

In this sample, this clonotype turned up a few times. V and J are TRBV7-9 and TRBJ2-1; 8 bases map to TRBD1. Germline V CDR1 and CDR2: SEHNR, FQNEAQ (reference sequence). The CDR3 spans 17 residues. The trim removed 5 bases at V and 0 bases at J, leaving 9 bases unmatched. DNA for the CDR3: TGTGCCAGCAGCCTAACCCGACAGGGGAGCTCCTACAATGAGCAGTTCTTC. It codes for CASSLTRQGSSYNEQFF.

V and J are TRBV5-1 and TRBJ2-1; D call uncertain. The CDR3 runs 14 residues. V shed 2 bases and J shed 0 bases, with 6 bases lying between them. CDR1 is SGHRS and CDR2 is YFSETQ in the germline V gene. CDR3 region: CASSLYSSYNEQFF. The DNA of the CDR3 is TGCGCCAGCAGCTTATATAGCTCCTACAATGAGCAGTTCTTC.

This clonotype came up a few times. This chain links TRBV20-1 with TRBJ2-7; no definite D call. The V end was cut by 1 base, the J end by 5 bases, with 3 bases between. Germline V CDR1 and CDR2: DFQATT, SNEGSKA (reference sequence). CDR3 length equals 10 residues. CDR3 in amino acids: CSARGHEQYF. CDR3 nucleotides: TGCAGTGCTAGAGGCCACGAGCAGTACTTC.

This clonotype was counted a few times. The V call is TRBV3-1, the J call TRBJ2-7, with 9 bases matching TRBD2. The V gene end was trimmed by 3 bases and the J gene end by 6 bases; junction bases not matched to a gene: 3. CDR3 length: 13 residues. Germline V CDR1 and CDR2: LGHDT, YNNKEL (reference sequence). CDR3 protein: CASSHRGGAEQYF. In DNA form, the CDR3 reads TGTGCCAGCAGCCACCGCGGGGGGGCCGAGCAGTACTTC.

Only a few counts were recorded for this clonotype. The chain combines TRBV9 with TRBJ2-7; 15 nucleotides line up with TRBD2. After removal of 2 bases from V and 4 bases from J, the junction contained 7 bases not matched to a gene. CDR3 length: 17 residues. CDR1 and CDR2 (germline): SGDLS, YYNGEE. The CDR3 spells CASSVTAGLAGGYEQYF. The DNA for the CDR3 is TGTGCCAGCAGCGTGACCGCTGGACTAGCGGGAGGGTACGAGCAGTACTTC.

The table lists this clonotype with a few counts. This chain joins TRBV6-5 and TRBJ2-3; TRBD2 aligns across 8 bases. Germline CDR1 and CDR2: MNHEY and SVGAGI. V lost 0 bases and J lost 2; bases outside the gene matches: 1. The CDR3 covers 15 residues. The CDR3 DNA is TGTGCCAGCAGTTACTCGCGGGGGGCCACAGATACGCAGTATTTT. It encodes CASSYSRGATDTQYF.

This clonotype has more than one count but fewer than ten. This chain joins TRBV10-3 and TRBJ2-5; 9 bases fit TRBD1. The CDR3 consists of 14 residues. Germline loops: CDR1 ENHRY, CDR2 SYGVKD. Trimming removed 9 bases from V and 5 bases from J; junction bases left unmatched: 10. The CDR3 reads CAISDRGRRETQYF. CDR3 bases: TGTGCCATTTCAGACAGGGGGAGGCGGGAGACCCAGTACTTC.

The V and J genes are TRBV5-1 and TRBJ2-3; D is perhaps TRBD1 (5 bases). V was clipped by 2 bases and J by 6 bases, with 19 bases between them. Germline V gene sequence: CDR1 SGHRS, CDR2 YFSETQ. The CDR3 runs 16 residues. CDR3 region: CASSFQPDNLGDTQYF. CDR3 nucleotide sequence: TGCGCCAGCAGCTTTCAACCGGACAACCTGGGGGATACGCAGTATTTT.

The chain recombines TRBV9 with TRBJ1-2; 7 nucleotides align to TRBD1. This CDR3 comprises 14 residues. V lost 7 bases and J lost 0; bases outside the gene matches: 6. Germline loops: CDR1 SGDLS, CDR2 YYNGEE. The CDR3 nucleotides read TGTGCCAGCGGACGGGACAGAGCTAACTATGGCTACACCTTC. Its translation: CASGRDRANYGYTF. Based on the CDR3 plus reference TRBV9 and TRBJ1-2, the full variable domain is DSGVTQTPKHLITATGQRVTLRCSPRSGDLSVYWYQQSLDQGLQFLIQYYNGEERAKGNILERFSAQQFPDLHSELNLSSLELGDSALYFCASGRDRANYGYTFGSGTRLTVV.

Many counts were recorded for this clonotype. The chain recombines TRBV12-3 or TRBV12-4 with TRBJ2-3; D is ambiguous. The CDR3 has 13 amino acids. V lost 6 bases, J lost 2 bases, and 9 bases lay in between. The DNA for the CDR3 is TGTGCCAGCAGAGAGGACGTCACAGATACGCAGTATTTT. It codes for CASREDVTDTQYF.

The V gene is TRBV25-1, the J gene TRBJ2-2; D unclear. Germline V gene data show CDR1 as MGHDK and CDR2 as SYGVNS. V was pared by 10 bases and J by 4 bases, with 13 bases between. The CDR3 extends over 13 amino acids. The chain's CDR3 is CATGGLGTGELFF. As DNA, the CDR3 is TGTGCCACCGGTGGTCTAGGCACCGGGGAGCTGTTTTTT.

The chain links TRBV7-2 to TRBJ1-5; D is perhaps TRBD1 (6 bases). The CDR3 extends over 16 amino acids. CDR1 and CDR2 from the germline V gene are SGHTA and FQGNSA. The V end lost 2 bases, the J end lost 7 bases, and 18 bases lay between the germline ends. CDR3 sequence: CASSLQGIGGGQPQHF. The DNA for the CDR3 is TGTGCCAGCAGCTTACAGGGGATCGGTGGTGGGCAGCCCCAGCATTTT.

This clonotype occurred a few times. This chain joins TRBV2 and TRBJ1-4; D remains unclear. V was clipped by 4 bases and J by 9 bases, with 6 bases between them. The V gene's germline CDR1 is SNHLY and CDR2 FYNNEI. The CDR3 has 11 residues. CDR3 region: CASSALQKLFF. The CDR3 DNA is TGTGCCAGCAGTGCACTCCAAAAACTGTTTTTT.